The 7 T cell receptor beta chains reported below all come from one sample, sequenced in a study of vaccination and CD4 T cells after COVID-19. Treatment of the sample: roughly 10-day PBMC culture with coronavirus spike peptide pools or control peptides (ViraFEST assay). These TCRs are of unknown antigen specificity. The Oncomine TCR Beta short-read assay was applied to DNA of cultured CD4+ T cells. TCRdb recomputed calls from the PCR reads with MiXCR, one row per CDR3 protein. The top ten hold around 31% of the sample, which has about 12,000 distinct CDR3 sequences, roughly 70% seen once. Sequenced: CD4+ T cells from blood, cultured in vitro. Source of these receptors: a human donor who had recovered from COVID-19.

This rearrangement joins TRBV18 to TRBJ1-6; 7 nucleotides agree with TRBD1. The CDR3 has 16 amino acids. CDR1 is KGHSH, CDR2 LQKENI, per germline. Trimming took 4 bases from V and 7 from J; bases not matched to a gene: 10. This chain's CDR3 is CASSQRQGGLNSPLHF. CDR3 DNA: TGTGCCAGCTCACAGAGACAGGGCGGACTAAATTCACCCCTCCACTTT.

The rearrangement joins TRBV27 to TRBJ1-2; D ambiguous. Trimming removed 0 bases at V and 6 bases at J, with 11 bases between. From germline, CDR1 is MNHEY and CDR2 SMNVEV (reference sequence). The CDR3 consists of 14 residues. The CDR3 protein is CASSLSTQDHGYTF. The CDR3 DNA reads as TGTGCCAGCAGTTTATCGACCCAGGATCATGGCTACACCTTC.

Here the CDR3 reads CASSSTNTEAFF. CDR3 sequence (DNA): TGCGCCAGCAGCTCGACGAACACTGAAGCTTTCTTT. V is TRBV5-1 and J is TRBJ1-1; D not certain. Germline V gene sequence: CDR1 SGHRS, CDR2 YFSETQ. The V end was cut by 3 bases, the J end by 1 base, with 4 bases between. The CDR3 runs 12 residues.

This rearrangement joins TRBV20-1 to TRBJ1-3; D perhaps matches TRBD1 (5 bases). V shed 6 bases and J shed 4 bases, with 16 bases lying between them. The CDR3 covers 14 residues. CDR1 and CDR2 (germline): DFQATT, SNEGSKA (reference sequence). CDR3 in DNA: TGCAGTGCGGCCGACAGTAACTCCGGAAACACCATATATTTT. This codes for CSAADSNSGNTIYF.

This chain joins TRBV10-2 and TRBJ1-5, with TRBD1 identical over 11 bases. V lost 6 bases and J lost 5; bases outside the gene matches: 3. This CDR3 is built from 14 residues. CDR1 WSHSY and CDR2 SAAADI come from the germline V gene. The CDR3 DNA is TGCGCCAGCAGGGGACAGGGGGATTATCAGCCCCAGCATTTT. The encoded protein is CASRGQGDYQPQHF.

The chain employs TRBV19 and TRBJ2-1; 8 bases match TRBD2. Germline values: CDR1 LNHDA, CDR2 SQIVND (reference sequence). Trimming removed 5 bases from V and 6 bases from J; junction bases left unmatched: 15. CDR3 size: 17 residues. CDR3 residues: CASSPGGEWHRFNEQFF. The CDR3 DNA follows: TGTGCCAGTAGTCCCGGGGGGGAGTGGCATCGGTTCAATGAGCAGTTCTTC.

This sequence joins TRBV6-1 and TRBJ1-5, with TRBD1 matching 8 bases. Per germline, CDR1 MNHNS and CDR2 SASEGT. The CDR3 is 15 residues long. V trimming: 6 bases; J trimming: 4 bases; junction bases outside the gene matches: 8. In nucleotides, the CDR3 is TGTGCCAGCAGCCCCTGGCAGGGGGCGAATCAGCCCCAGCATTTT. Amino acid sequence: CASSPWQGANQPQHF.